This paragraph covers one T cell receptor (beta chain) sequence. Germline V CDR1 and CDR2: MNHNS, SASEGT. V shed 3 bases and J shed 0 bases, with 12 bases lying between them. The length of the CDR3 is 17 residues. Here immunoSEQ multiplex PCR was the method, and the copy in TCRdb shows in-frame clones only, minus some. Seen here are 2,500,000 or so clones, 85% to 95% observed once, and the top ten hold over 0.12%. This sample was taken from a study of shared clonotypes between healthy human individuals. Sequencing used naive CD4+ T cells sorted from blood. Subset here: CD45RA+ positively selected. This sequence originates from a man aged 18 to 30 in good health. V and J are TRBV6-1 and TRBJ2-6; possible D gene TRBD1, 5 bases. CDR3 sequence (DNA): TGTGCCAGCAGTGAGCCAGGGATCCTCTCTGGGGCCAACGTCCTGACTTTC. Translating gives CASSEPGILSGANVLTF.